This T cell receptor (beta chain) was sequenced in a study of blood T cell repertoires in COVID-19. Overall study: The United States, Italy and Spain supplied acute and convalescent COVID-19 samples. The analysed material was cDNA or gDNA that came from T cells, B-cell-depleted T cells, or PBMCs.

V was clipped by 3 bases and J by 0 bases; unmatched bases: 6. The CDR3 extends over 18 amino acids. CDR1 is KGHSH and CDR2 is LQKENI in the germline V gene. In the authors' methods: The assay estimated nucleated cells by amplifying reference gene primers. Libraries were prepared by immunoSEQ multiplex PCR; TCRdb keeps only in-frame clonotypes and omits some of them. The V and J calls and clone size come from that table; D and trimming were worked out from the DNA. The sample consists of 54,000 or so clones, 87% of them appearing once. This chain uses TRBV18 with TRBJ2-6; TRBD1 matches 9 bases. The sample comprised peripheral blood. The TCR sequence derives from a man aged 50 to 60 with active COVID-19. CDR3 coding DNA: TGTGCCAGCTCACCGCGGACAGGGGCTCTCTCTGGGGCCAACGTCCTGACTTTC. It translates to CASSPRTGALSGANVLTF.